This entry lists 4 T cell receptor beta chains sequenced from one sample in a study of blood T cell repertoires in COVID-19. The protocol was immunoSEQ multiplex PCR, while the TCRdb copy is restricted to in-frame clones and leaves out a portion. The sample has 95,000 to 110,000 clones; 89% are singletons. The specimen was peripheral blood. The receptors here all came from a man between 40 and 49 years old with active or convalescent COVID-19.

The chain combines TRBV7-2 with TRBJ1-2; D ambiguous. Trimming took off 2 bases at V and 3 bases at J, with 7 bases between the two ends. Germline V lookup: CDR1 SGHTA, CDR2 FQGNSA. CDR3 length equals 13 residues. CDR3 sequence reads: CASSLRGDYGYTF. The DNA of the CDR3 is TGTGCCAGCAGCTTACGGGGTGACTATGGCTACACCTTC.

This clone was detected only once. CDR3 DNA: TGTGCCTGGAGTTCGGGACAGCGGAATCAGCCCCAGCATTTT. This gives the protein CAWSSGQRNQPQHF. The chain carries TRBV30 and TRBJ1-5; the match to TRBD1 covers 7 bases. V shed 2 bases, J shed 4 bases, and the junction held 5 bases outside the gene matches. The germline V gene encodes CDR1 GTSNPN and CDR2 SVGIG (reference sequence). The length of the CDR3 is 14 residues. Combining the CDR3 with reference TRBV30 and TRBJ1-5 gives the whole variable domain SQTIHQWPATLVQPVGSPLSLECTVEGTSNPNLYWYRQAAGRGLQLLFYSVGIGQISSEVPQNLSASRPQDRQFILSSKKLLLSDSGFYLCAWSSGQRNQPQHFGDGTRLSIL.

The chain links TRBV3-1 (or the pseudogene TRBV3-2) to TRBJ1-6, with 7 bases aligning to TRBD1. Germline CDR1 and CDR2: LGHDT and YNNKEL (reference sequence). With 1 base clipped from V and 7 bases from J, the junction kept 13 bases outside the gene matches. The CDR3 is made up of 18 amino acids. In nucleotides, the CDR3 is TGTGCCAGCAGCCAAGGTTGGGACAGACGAAGTACAAATTCACCCCTCCACTTT. This sequence encodes CASSQGWDRRSTNSPLHF.

This chain connects TRBV27 to TRBJ1-4; D is perhaps TRBD1 (6 bases). Germline lookup yields CDR1 MNHEY and CDR2 SMNVEV (reference sequence). Trimming removed 5 bases from V and 0 bases from J, with 28 bases in between. This CDR3 has 21 residues. DNA of the CDR3: TGTGCCAGCAGTCCAGGCGAAGGTTCCGCCAGGGGTAGGGCAACTAATGAAAAACTGTTTTTT. Its protein product is CASSPGEGSARGRATNEKLFF.